The entry that follows covers one T cell receptor beta chain sequence. The antigen remains undetermined. The primer mix had 60 Vbeta and 13 Jbeta primers. The protocol was immunoSEQ multiplex PCR, while the TCRdb copy is restricted to in-frame clones and leaves out a portion. The data hold 180,000 or so clones, with less than 80% observed a single time. This record belongs to a study of cytomegalovirus exposure and HLA in healthy donors. About the study: Early released data comprised 80 million to 90 million unique TCRs from HLA-typed donors.

There are 16 residues in the CDR3. The V gene lost 4 bases and the J gene lost 2 bases, with 15 bases spanning the gap. The germline V gene has CDR1 SGHDN and CDR2 FVKESK. General study results and limits: About 87% or about 30% of the time was how often most TCR beta V segments were productive, according to an earlier analysis. The study dropped some indistinguishable V segments, TRBV6-2 and TRBV6-3 among them. TCR beta sequences reportedly predicted most subjects' HLA-A and HLA-B alleles accurately.

V is TRBV14 and J is TRBJ1-3; D perhaps matches TRBD1 (5 bases). The sample comprised PBMCs. This clonotype was obtained from a man aged 18-30 years in good health and CMV-seronegative. The CDR3 sequence is CASSPGSRGAGNTIYF. The DNA of the CDR3 is TGTGCCAGCAGCCCCGGATCGCGGGGGGCTGGAAACACCATATATTTT.